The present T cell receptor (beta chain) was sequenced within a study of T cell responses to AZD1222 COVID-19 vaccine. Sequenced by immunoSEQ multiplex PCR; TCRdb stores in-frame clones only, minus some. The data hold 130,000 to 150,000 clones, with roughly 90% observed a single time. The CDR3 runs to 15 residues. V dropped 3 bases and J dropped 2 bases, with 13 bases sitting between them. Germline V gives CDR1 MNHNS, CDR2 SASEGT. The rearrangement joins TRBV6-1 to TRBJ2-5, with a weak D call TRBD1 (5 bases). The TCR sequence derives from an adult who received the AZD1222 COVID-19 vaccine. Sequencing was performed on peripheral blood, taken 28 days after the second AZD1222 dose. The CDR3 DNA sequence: TGTGCCAGCAGTGACCATCCTGGGGCTCAAGAGACCCAGTACTTC. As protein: CASSDHPGAQETQYF.